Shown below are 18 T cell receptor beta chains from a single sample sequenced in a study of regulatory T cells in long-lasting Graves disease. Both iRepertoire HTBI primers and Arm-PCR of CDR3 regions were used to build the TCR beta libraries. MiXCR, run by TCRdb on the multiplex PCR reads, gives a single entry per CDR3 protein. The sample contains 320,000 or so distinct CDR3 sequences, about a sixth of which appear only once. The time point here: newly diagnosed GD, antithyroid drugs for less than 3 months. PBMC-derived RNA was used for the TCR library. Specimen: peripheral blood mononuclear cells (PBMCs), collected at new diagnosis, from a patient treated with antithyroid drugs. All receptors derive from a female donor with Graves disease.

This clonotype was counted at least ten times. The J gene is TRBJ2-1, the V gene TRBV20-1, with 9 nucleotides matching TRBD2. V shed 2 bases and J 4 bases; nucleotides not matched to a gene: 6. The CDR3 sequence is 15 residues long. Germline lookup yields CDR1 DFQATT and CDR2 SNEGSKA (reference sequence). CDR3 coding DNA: TGCAGTGCTAGACCCCTAGCGGGAAGTTACAATGAGCAGTTCTTC. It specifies CSARPLAGSYNEQFF.

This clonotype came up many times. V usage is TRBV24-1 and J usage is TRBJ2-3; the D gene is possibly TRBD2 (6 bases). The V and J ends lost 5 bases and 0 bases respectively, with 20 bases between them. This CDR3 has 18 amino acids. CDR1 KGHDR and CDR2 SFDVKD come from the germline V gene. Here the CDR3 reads CATSVGGWGGTSTDTQYF. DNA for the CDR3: TGTGCCACCAGTGTCGGAGGCTGGGGCGGGACTAGCACAGATACGCAGTATTTT.

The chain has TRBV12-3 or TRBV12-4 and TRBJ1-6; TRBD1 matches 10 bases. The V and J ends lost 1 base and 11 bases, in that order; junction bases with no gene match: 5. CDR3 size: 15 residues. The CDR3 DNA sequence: TGTGCCAGCAGTTTAGGGGACAGGGGATTACCACCCCTCCACTTT. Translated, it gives CASSLGDRGLPPLHF.

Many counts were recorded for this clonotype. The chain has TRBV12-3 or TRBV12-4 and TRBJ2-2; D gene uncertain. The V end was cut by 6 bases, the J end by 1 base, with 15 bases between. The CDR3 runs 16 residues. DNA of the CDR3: TGTGCCAGCAGCCGGGCTCCCAATTTGAACACCGGGGAGCTGTTTTTT. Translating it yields CASSRAPNLNTGELFF.

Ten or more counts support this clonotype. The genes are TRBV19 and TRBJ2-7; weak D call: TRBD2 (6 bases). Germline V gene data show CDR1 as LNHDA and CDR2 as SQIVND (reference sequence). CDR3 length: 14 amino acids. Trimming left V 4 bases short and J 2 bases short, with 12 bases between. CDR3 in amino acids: CASSTNGLTYEQYF. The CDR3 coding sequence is TGTGCCAGTAGTACGAACGGACTAACCTACGAGCAGTACTTC.

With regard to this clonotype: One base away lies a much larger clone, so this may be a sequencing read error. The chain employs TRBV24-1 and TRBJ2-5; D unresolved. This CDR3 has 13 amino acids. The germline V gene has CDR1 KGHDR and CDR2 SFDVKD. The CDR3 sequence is CATSDLTSLAQCF. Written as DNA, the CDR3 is TGTGCCACCAGTGACCTAACCAGTCTCGCCCAGTGCTTC.

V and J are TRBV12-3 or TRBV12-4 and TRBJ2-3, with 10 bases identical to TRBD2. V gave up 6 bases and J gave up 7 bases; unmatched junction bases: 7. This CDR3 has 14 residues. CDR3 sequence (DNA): TGTGCCAGCAGCCCTAGCGGGAGTCCGAATACGCAGTATTTT. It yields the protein CASSPSGSPNTQYF.

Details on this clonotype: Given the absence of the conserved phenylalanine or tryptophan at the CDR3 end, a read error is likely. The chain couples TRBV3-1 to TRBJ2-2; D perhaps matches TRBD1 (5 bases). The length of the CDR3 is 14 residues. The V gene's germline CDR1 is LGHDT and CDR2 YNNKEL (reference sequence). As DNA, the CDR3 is TGTGCCAGCAGCCCTTTAGTGGACACCGGCGAGCTGTTTTCT. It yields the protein CASSPLVDTGELFS.

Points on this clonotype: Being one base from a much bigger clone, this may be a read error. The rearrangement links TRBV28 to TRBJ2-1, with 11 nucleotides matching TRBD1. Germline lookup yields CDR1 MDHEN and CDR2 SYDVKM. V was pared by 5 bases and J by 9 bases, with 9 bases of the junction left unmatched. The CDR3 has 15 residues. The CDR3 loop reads CASSQAGQGVGEQFF. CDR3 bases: TGTGCCAGCAGTCAGGCGGGACAGGGGGTGGGTGAGCAGTTCTTC. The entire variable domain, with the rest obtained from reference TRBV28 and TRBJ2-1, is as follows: DVKVTQSSRYLVKRTGEKVFLECVQDMDHENMFWYRQDPGLGLRLIYFSYDVKMKEKGDIPEGYSVSREKKERFSLILESASTNQTSMYLCASSQAGQGVGEQFFGPGTRLTVL.

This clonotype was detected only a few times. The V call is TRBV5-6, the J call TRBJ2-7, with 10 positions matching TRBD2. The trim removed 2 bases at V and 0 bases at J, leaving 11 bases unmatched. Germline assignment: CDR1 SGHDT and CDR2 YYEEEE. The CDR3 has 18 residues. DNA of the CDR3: TGTGCCAGCAGCTTATTGGCTAGCGGGAGACACCTCTCCTACGAGCAGTACTTC. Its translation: CASSLLASGRHLSYEQYF.

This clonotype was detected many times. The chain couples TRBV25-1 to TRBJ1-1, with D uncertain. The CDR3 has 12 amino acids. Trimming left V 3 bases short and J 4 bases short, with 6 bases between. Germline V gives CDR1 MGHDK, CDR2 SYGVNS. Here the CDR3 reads CASSDPGTEAFF. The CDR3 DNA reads TGTGCCAGCAGTGATCCTGGCACTGAAGCTTTCTTT. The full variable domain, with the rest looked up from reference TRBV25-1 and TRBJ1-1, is EADIYQTPRYLVIGTGKKITLECSQTMGHDKMYWYQQDPGMELHLIHYSYGVNSTEKGDLSSESTVSRIRTEHFPLTLESARPSHTSQYLCASSDPGTEAFFGQGTRLTVV.

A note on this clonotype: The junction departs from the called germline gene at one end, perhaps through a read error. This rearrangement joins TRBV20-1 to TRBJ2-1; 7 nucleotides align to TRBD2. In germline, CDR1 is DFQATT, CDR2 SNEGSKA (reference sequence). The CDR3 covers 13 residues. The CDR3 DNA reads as TGCGGGGGGGTAGCCGACGCCTACAATGAGCAGTCCTTC. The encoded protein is CGGVADAYNEQSF.

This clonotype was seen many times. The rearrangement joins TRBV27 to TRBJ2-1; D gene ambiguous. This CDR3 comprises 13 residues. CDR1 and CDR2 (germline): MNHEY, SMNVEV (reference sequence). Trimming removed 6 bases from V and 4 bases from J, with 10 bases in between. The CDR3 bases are TGTGCCAGCAGCCAACCCCCGTACAATGAGCAGTTCTTC. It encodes CASSQPPYNEQFF.

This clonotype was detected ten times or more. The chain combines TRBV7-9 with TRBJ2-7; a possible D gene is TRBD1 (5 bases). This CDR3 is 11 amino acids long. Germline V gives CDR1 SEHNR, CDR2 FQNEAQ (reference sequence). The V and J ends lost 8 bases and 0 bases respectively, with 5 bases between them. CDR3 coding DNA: TGTGCCAGCGGACACTCCTACGAGCAGTACTTC. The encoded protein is CASGHSYEQYF.

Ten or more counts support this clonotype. The CDR3 reads CASSQGGGQGQEAFF. The CDR3 coding sequence is TGTGCCAGCAGCCAAGGAGGAGGACAGGGGCAGGAAGCTTTCTTT. The rearrangement links TRBV3-1 to TRBJ1-1; 9 bases agree with TRBD1. The CDR3 runs to 15 residues. Germline trimming cut 1 base from V and 8 bases from J; bases unmatched to any gene: 8. Germline loops: CDR1 LGHDT, CDR2 YNNKEL (reference sequence). Complete variable domain (other parts from reference TRBV3-1 and TRBJ1-1): DTAVSQTPKYLVTQMGNDKSIKCEQNLGHDTMYWYKQDSKKFLKIMFSYNNKELIINETVPNRFSPKSPDKAHLNLHINSLELGDSAVYFCASSQGGGQGQEAFFGQGTRLTVV.

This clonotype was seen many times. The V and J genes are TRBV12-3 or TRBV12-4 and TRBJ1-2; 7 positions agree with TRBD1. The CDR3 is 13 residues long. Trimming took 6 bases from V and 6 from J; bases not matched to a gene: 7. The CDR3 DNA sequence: TGTGCCAGCAGAAAACAGGGGTCGGATGGCTACACCTTC. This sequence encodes CASRKQGSDGYTF.

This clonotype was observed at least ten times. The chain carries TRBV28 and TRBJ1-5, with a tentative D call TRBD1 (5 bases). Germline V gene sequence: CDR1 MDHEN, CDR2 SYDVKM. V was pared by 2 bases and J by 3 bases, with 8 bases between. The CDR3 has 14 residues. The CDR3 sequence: CASSLIGDNQPQHF. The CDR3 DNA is TGTGCCAGCAGTTTAATAGGGGACAATCAGCCCCAGCATTTT.

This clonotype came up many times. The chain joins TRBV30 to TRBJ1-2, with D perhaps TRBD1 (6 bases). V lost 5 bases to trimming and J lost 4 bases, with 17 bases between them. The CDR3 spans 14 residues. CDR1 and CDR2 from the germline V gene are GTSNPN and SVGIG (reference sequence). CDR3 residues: CAWGGGRRTYGYTF. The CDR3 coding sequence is TGTGCCTGGGGGGGCGGACGGAGGACCTATGGCTACACCTTC.